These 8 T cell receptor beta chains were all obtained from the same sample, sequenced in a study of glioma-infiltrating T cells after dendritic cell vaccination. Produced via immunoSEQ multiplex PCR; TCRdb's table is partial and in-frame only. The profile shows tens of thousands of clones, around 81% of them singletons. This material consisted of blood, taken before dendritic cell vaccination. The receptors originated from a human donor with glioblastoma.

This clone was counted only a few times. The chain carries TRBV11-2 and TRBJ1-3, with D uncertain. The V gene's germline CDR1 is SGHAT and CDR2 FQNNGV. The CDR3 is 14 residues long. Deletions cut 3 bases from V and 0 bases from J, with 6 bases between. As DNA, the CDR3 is TGTGCCAGCAGCTTTACAGACTCTGGAAACACCATATATTTT. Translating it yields CASSFTDSGNTIYF.

In DNA form, the CDR3 reads TGTGCCAGCAGCTTAGTTCGGGACAGGCAAACCTACGAGCAGTACTTC. It encodes CASSLVRDRQTYEQYF. The V gene is TRBV13, the J gene TRBJ2-7; TRBD1 matches 8 bases. The CDR3 has 16 residues. The ends lost 1 base at V and 2 bases at J; junction bases unmatched: 7. Germline V gene lookup returns CDR1 PRHDT and CDR2 FYEKMQ (reference sequence). The full variable domain, with the rest looked up from reference TRBV13 and TRBJ2-7, is AAGVIQSPRHLIKEKRETATLKCYPIPRHDTVYWYQQGPGQDPQFLISFYEKMQSDKGSIPDRFSAQQFSDYHSELNMSSLELGDSALYFCASSLVRDRQTYEQYFGPGTRLTVT.

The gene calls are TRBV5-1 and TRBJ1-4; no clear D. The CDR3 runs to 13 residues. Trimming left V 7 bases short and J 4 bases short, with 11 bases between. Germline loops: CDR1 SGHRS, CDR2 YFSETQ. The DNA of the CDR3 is TGCGCCAGCGCCGAGGATTTTAATGAAAAACTGTTTTTT. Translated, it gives CASAEDFNEKLFF.

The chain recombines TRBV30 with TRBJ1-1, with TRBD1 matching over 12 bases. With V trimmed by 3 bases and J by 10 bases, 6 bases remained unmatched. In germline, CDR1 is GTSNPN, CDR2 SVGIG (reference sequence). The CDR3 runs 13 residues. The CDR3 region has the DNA TGTGCCTGGAGGCCGGGACAGGGGGCAGCAGCTTTCTTT. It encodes CAWRPGQGAAAFF.

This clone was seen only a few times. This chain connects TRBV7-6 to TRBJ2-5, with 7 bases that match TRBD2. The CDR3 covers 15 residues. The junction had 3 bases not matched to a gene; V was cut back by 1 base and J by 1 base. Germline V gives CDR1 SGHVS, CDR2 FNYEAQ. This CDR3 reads CASSLERGLQETQYF. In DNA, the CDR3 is TGTGCCAGCAGCTTAGAGCGGGGCCTCCAAGAGACCCAGTACTTC.

The CDR3 region has the DNA TGTGCCAGCAGCCGAGGCTACACAGATACGCAGTATTTT. Residues: CASSRGYTDTQYF. This chain connects TRBV11-1 to TRBJ2-3, with no clear D. The CDR3 covers 13 residues. Germline loops: CDR1 SGHAT, CDR2 FQDESV (reference sequence). The V end was cut by 5 bases, the J end by 2 bases, with 8 bases between.

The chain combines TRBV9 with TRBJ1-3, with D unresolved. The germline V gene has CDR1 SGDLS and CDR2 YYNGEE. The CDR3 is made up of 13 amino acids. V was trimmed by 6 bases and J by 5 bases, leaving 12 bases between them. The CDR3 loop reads CASKGGARNTIYF. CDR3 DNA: TGTGCCAGCAAGGGAGGAGCGAGAAACACCATATATTTT.

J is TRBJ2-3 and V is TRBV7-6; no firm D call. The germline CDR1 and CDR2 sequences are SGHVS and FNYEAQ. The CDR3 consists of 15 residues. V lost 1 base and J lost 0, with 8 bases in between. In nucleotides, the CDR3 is TGTGCCAGCAGCTTAGAACTGTTTAGCACAGATACGCAGTATTTT. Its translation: CASSLELFSTDTQYF.